This TCR beta chain emerged from a study of neoadjuvant anti-PD-1 for oral cavity cancer. The overall study: Patients mostly received three to four biweekly nivolumab doses at 3 mg/kg before surgery.

Per germline, CDR1 MNHEY and CDR2 SVGAGI. This CDR3 spans 11 amino acids. V dropped 8 bases and J dropped 3 bases, with 8 bases sitting between them. Repertoires were generated with immunoSEQ multiplex PCR, while TCRdb's copy carries only in-frame clones and drops some. Among around 12,000 clones listed, 50% to 75% were seen once. The source of this sequence is a person aged 35 to 85 with oral cavity squamous cell carcinoma. Here the sequenced sample was PBMCs, taken before nivolumab (anti-PD-1) treatment. This sequence joins TRBV6-5 and TRBJ2-7, with D uncertain. CDR3 nucleotide sequence: TGTGCCAGCGGCGCGAGCTACGAGCAGTACTTC. The encoded protein is CASGASYEQYF.